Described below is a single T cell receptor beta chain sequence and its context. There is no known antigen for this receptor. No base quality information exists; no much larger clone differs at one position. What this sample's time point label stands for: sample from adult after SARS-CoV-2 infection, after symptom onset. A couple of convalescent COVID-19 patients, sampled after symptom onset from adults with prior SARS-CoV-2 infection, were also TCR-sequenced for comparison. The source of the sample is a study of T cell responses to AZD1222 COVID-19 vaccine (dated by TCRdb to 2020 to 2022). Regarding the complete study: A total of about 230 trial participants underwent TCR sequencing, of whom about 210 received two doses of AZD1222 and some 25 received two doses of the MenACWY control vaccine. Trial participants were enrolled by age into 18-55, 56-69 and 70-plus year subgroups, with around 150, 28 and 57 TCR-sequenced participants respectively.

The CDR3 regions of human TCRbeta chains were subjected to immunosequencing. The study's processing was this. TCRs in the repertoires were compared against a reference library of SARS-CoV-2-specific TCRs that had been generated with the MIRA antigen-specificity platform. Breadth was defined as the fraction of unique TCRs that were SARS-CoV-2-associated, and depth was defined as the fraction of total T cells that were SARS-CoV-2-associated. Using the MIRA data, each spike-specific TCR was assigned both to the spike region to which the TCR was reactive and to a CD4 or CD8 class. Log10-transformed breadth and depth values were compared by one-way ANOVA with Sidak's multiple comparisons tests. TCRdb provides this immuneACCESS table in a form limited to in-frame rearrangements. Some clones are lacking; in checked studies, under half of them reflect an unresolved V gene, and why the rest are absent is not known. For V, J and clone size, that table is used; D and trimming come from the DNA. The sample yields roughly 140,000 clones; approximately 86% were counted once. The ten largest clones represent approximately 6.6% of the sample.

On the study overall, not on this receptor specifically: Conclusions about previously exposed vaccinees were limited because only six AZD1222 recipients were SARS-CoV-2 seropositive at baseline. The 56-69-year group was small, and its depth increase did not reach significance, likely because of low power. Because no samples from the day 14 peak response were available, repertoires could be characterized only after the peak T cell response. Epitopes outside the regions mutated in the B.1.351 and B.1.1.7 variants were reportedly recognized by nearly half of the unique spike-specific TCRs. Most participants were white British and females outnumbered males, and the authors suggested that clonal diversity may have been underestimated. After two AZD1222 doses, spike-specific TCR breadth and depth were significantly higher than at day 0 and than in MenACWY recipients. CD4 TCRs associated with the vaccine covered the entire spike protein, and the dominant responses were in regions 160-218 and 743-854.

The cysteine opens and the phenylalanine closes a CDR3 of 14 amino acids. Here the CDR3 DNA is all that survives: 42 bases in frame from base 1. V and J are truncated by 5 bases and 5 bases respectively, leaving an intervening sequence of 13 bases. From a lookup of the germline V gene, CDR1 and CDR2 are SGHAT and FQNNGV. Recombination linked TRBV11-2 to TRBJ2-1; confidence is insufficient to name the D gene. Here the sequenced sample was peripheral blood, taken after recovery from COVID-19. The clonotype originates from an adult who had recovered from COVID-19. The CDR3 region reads CASSPNLRNNEQFF. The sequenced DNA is TGTGCCAGCAGCCCCAACTTAAGGAACAATGAGCAGTTCTTC.